This entry describes one T cell receptor beta chain. This study enrolled people aged roughly 18 to 90 from 24 US geographic areas. Each participant's cohort was designated according to participant-reported clinical history. All exposed participants met a person with COVID-19 within 2 weeks before entering the study. Trimming cost V 4 bases and J 0 bases, with 13 bases left between them. The CDR3 is made up of 16 amino acids. Germline CDR1 and CDR2: LNHDA and SQIVND (reference sequence). Assay: immunoSEQ multiplex PCR; the TCRdb copy retains only in-frame clones and omits some. The table shows a few hundred thousand clones, with roughly 92% occurring only once. This sample is drawn from a study of blood T cell repertoires in COVID-19. On the study more broadly: The study drew acute and convalescent COVID-19 samples from the United States, Italy and Spain.

The material sequenced was PBMCs or T cells enriched from blood (not recorded which). V gene TRBV19 combines with J gene TRBJ1-5, with a weak D call TRBD1 (5 bases). The clonotype comes from a woman in her thirties or forties who had been exposed to COVID-19. For the CDR3, the DNA is TGTGCCAGTAGTAAAAACGACAGATATAGCAATCAGCCCCAGCATTTT. It yields the protein CASSKNDRYSNQPQHF.